Listed here are 16 T cell receptor beta chains from one sample, sequenced in a study of shared clonotypes between healthy human individuals. Here immunoSEQ multiplex PCR was the method, and the copy in TCRdb shows in-frame clones only, minus some. The table lists under 2.5 million clones, about 90% of them singletons. The source material was naive CD4+ T cells from PBMCs. The subset: CD45RA+ positively selected. The origin of the receptors is a man between 18 and 29 years old in good health. Some clones in this sample may be carry-over from other donors' samples.

The chain employs TRBV6-1 and TRBJ2-5; the D is unclear. Per germline, CDR1 MNHNS and CDR2 SASEGT. CDR3 length: 13 amino acids. Trimming removed 8 bases at V and 3 bases at J, with 13 bases between. The CDR3 region is CASFRTLEETQYF. CDR3 in DNA: TGTGCCAGCTTCAGGACGTTAGAAGAGACCCAGTACTTC.

With respect to this clone: Within the sample, other DNA sequences also encode this same CDR3. This rearrangement joins TRBV2 to TRBJ2-3; 7 bases are a match to TRBD1. Per germline, CDR1 SNHLY and CDR2 FYNNEI. Trimming cost V 6 bases and J 5 bases; bases outside gene matches: 2. This CDR3 region has 12 residues. CDR3 coding DNA: TGTGCCAGCAGCCCAGGGGGAGATACGCAGTATTTT. The encoded protein is CASSPGGDTQYF.

A remark on this clone: Other DNA sequences of this sample code for an identical CDR3. V gene TRBV9 combines with J gene TRBJ2-5; 8 positions match TRBD2. Germline V gene lookup returns CDR1 SGDLS and CDR2 YYNGEE. V shed 0 bases and J 2 bases; nucleotides not matched to a gene: 3. The CDR3 extends over 15 amino acids. The chain's CDR3 is CASSVGVAGQETQYF. In DNA, the CDR3 is TGTGCCAGCAGCGTAGGGGTAGCGGGGCAAGAGACCCAGTACTTC.

The rearrangement joins TRBV7-2 to TRBJ2-3, with D tentatively TRBD1 or TRBD2 (5 bases each). The CDR3 loop spans 14 amino acids. Deletions cut 7 bases from V and 4 bases from J, with 15 bases between. CDR1 and CDR2 (germline): SGHTA, FQGNSA. CDR3 in amino acids: CASNQMQGPDTQYF. The CDR3 coding sequence is TGTGCCAGCAACCAGATGCAGGGACCAGATACGCAGTATTTT.

In nucleotides, the CDR3 is TGCGCCAGCAGCTTGGAAGGAGGGGTCGACTGGGGCGGGGAGCTGTTTTTT. Amino acid sequence: CASSLEGGVDWGGELFF. The gene calls are TRBV5-1 and TRBJ2-2, with a tentative D call TRBD2 (6 bases). Trimming stripped 0 bases from V and 7 bases from J, with 19 bases between. This CDR3 region has 17 residues. CDR1 and CDR2 (germline): SGHRS, YFSETQ. The whole variable domain, remainder taken from reference TRBV5-1 and TRBJ2-2, is KAGVTQTPRYLIKTRGQQVTLSCSPISGHRSVSWYQQTPGQGLQFLFEYFSETQRNKGNFPGRFSGRQFSNSRSEMNVSTLELGDSALYLCASSLEGGVDWGGELFFGEGSRLTVL.

This clone was seen once. This chain links TRBV28 with TRBJ1-4, with TRBD1 matching 10 bases. V trimming: 5 bases; J trimming: 8 bases; junction bases outside the gene matches: 11. In germline, CDR1 is MDHEN, CDR2 SYDVKM. The CDR3 spans 16 residues. In DNA form, the CDR3 reads TGTGCCAGCAGTCTCACTCCCGGGACAGGGGAAGAAAAACTGTTTTTT. Protein product: CASSLTPGTGEEKLFF. Full variable domain (remainder filled in from reference TRBV28 and TRBJ1-4): DVKVTQSSRYLVKRTGEKVFLECVQDMDHENMFWYRQDPGLGLRLIYFSYDVKMKEKGDIPEGYSVSREKKERFSLILESASTNQTSMYLCASSLTPGTGEEKLFFGSGTQLSVL.

About this clone: The sample holds other DNA sequences that translate to the same CDR3. The rearrangement joins TRBV6-1 to TRBJ1-2; TRBD1 matches at 7 bases. Trimming took 5 bases from V and 2 from J; bases not matched to a gene: 2. Germline V CDR1 and CDR2: MNHNS, SASEGT. The CDR3 runs to 13 residues. The CDR3 loop reads CASSRDSNYGYTF. The CDR3 DNA sequence: TGTGCCAGCAGTAGGGACAGCAACTATGGCTACACCTTC.

The sample holds one count of this clone. V is TRBV6-1 and J is TRBJ2-2; tentatively, D is TRBD2 (5 bases). Trimming shortened V by 1 base and J by 5 bases, and 14 bases separated the two germline ends. The germline CDR1 and CDR2 sequences are MNHNS and SASEGT. This CDR3 is 16 amino acids long. Here the CDR3 reads CASSEDGIVGTGELFF. The DNA for the CDR3 is TGTGCCAGCAGTGAAGACGGGATAGTGGGGACCGGGGAGCTGTTTTTT.

The J gene is TRBJ2-5, the V gene TRBV11-3; D is possibly TRBD1 (6 bases). This CDR3 has 13 amino acids. Germline assignment: CDR1 SGHNT and CDR2 YENEEA. V was pared by 4 bases and J by 5 bases, with 11 bases between. The CDR3 region has the DNA TGTGCCAGCAGCTCCACAGGGAAGGAGACCCAGTACTTC. Amino acids: CASSSTGKETQYF.

The rearrangement uses TRBV6-1 and TRBJ2-5; possible D gene TRBD1, 5 bases. V was cut by 1 base and J by 2 bases, with 14 bases left in between. CDR1 is MNHNS, CDR2 SASEGT, per germline. The CDR3 runs 16 residues. The CDR3 coding sequence is TGTGCCAGCAGTGAAGGGTCTTATGCAGGGCAAGAGACCCAGTACTTC. Translated, it gives CASSEGSYAGQETQYF.

This sequence joins TRBV6-1 and TRBJ2-4; 7 nucleotides line up with TRBD2. Germline V gives CDR1 MNHNS, CDR2 SASEGT. The J segment lost 0 bases and the V segment lost 2 bases, leaving 16 bases of the junction unmatched. The CDR3 spans 20 residues. The CDR3 DNA reads TGTGCCAGCAGTGAATATGGGGAGCGGGACGGCAAACTAGCCAAAAACATTCAGTACTTC. Translated, it gives CASSEYGERDGKLAKNIQYF.

This chain links TRBV2 with TRBJ2-2; 9 bases fit TRBD1. The V gene end was trimmed by 4 bases and the J gene end by 6 bases; junction bases not matched to a gene: 9. This CDR3 spans 16 amino acids. Germline loops: CDR1 SNHLY, CDR2 FYNNEI. CDR3 coding DNA: TGTGCCAGCAGTGGCCCGGGACAGGGAGGCTCCGGGGAGCTGTTTTTT. Its protein is CASSGPGQGGSGELFF.

CDR3 protein: CSVVGTVGGGTQYF. The CDR3 nucleotides read TGCAGCGTTGTTGGGACAGTGGGGGGAGGGACCCAGTACTTC. The genes are TRBV29-1 and TRBJ2-5; D may be TRBD1 (7 bases). CDR1 and CDR2 from the germline V gene are SQVTM and ANQGSEA. The length of the CDR3 is 14 residues. V was trimmed by 4 bases and J by 7 bases, leaving 19 bases between them.

CDR3 sequence reads: CASSLTSGQGIYGYTF. CDR3 DNA sequence: TGCGCCAGCAGTCTTACATCGGGACAGGGGATCTATGGCTACACCTTC. This chain uses TRBV4-1 with TRBJ1-2; 10 bases line up with TRBD1. The CDR3 length is 16 residues. The junction had 11 bases not matched to a gene; V was cut back by 6 bases and J by 4 bases. Germline CDR1 MGHRA, CDR2 YSYEKL.

This clone showed up just once. It is unclear where the CDR3 begins or ends on the DNA, so no DNA is shown, and the CDR3 is as TCRdb lists it. The V and J genes are TRBV7-2 and TRBJ1-1. Counting both end residues, the CDR3 totals 15 amino acids. In germline, CDR1 is SGHTA, CDR2 FQGNSA. CDR3 protein: CASSLLFGEGTEAFF.

This clone was picked up a small number of times. V and J are TRBV6-5 and TRBJ1-5; weak D call: TRBD1 (5 bases). V was cut by 7 bases and J by 1 base, with 8 bases left in between. Germline loops: CDR1 MNHEY, CDR2 SVGAGI. This CDR3 is built from 13 residues. The CDR3 region is CASTQASNQPQHF. CDR3 nucleotides: TGTGCCAGCACACAGGCCAGCAATCAGCCCCAGCATTTT.